This T cell receptor (beta chain) was sequenced in a study of blood T cell repertoires in COVID-19. Study details: COVID-19 samples from acute and convalescent phases originated in the United States, Italy and Spain.

Source study methods: Reference gene primers were amplified, and this amplification served to estimate nucleated cell counts. The assay was immunoSEQ multiplex PCR, and TCRdb's table has in-frame clones only and misses some. Clone size and the V and J calls come from that table; the DNA yielded D and trimming. The profile shows about 400,000 clones, about 88% of them singletons. J lost 8 bases, V lost 0 bases, and 7 bases had no gene match. CDR1 is SGHNT and CDR2 is YYREEE in the germline V gene (reference sequence). The CDR3 runs to 15 residues. This chain uses TRBV5-4 with TRBJ2-1, with TRBD2 matching 8 bases. The TCR comes from a woman aged 55-69 years with COVID-19, enrolled during active disease. Sequencing input: peripheral blood. CDR3 amino acids: CASSLGLAFQDEQFF. The CDR3 bases are TGTGCCAGCAGCTTGGGACTAGCGTTTCAGGATGAGCAGTTCTTC.